This T cell receptor beta chain was sequenced for a study of Ad26.COV2.S vaccination and SARS-CoV-2 variants. For the study at large: Donor had been placed in the Ad26.COV2.S arm of the COV1001 trial.

The ends were cut back, 1 base at V and 2 bases at J, with 14 bases in the middle. The CDR3 totals 16 residues. CDR1 and CDR2 (germline): LNHDA, SQIVND (reference sequence). Clones were sequenced by immunoSEQ multiplex PCR, and TCRdb holds only the in-frame ones, with some missing. The profile shows about 480,000 clones, roughly 87% of them singletons. As regards this clone: Its antigen is not known.

Treatment indicated: 15 to 20 received Ad26.COV2.S at low or high dose, single or two shots; five or six received placebo; per-sample allocation not given. Repertoires come from day 63 after the first vaccine or placebo injection. Overall study findings and caveats: Vaccine recipients posted higher spike-specific TCR breadth than their placebo counterparts.

Sequenced material: peripheral blood, taken in a trial of Ad26.COV2.S vaccine versus placebo. This clonotype was obtained from a person between 18 and 59 years old who received the Ad26.COV2.S COVID-19 vaccine or a placebo. This chain joins TRBV19 and TRBJ1-1; no reliable D call. CDR3 loop: CASSIAIGLTNTEAFF. CDR3 sequence (DNA): TGTGCCAGTAGTATAGCCATAGGATTGACAAACACTGAAGCTTTCTTT.